Shown below are 27 T cell receptor beta chains from a single sample sequenced in a study of shared clonotypes between healthy human individuals. Only in-frame clones appear in the TCRdb table, and some are missing; sequencing was by immunoSEQ multiplex PCR. In the table there are over a million clones, about 84% of which are singletons. The sample taken for sequencing was memory CD4+ T cells from PBMCs. Documented subset: CD45RA-negative fraction. These receptors were collected from a man aged 18 to 29 in good health. Some clones in this sample may be carry-over from other donors' samples.

The J gene is TRBJ2-6, the V gene TRBV6-1; 7 nucleotides match TRBD1. There are 16 residues in the CDR3. Unmatched junction bases numbered 3, after V lost 2 bases and J lost 2 bases. In germline, CDR1 is MNHNS, CDR2 SASEGT. The chain's CDR3 is CASSEKGAPGANVLTF. The CDR3 coding sequence is TGTGCCAGCAGTGAAAAGGGGGCGCCTGGGGCCAACGTCCTGACTTTC.

This chain connects TRBV10-3 to TRBJ2-1; D ambiguous. The CDR3 totals 13 residues. CDR1 and CDR2 from the germline V gene are ENHRY and SYGVKD. V was shortened by 8 bases and J by 0 bases, with 8 bases between the two germline ends. The CDR3 DNA reads as TGTGCCATCTCTATTAGCTCCTACAATGAGCAGTTCTTC. Encoded protein: CAISISSYNEQFF.

The chain combines TRBV4-1 with TRBJ1-5; maybe TRBD1 (5 bases). The CDR3 runs to 15 residues. The V gene's germline CDR1 is MGHRA and CDR2 YSYEKL. V gave up 2 bases and J gave up 4 bases, with 12 bases separating them. The CDR3 region is CASSQLGLSNQPQHF. Written as DNA, the CDR3 is TGCGCCAGCAGCCAACTGGGACTTTCTAATCAGCCCCAGCATTTT.

The rearrangement uses TRBV14 and TRBJ2-5; TRBD2 aligns across 9 bases. Germline values: CDR1 SGHDN, CDR2 FVKESK. Trimming removed 4 bases from V and 6 bases from J; junction bases left unmatched: 9. The CDR3 has 15 amino acids. In nucleotides, the CDR3 is TGTGCCAGCAGCCGCGAGCGGGAGGTACTAAAGACCCAGTACTTC. Translating it yields CASSREREVLKTQYF.

As DNA, the CDR3 is TGCGCCAGCAGCTCTCCTGGAGGGGGTAAAGAGACCCAGTACTTC. Its protein product is CASSSPGGGKETQYF. V gene TRBV5-1 combines with J gene TRBJ2-5; D is possibly TRBD1 or TRBD2 (6 bases each). Between the trimmed V and J ends, which lost 3 bases and 3 bases, there was a span of 15 bases. Germline assignment: CDR1 SGHRS and CDR2 YFSETQ. The CDR3 has 15 residues.

This clone appeared a single time. The chain couples TRBV6-5 to TRBJ2-1; D unclear. Trimming cost V 6 bases and J 10 bases, with 10 bases left between them. This CDR3 spans 11 amino acids. CDR1 and CDR2 from the germline V gene are MNHEY and SVGAGI. The CDR3 is CASSPGWEQFF. CDR3 sequence (DNA): TGTGCCAGCAGCCCTGGTTGGGAGCAGTTCTTC.

The chain couples TRBV6-4 to TRBJ2-3; D is unclear. Germline V gives CDR1 MRHNA, CDR2 SNTAGT. The CDR3 extends over 11 amino acids. The V end was cut by 8 bases, the J end by 2 bases, with 5 bases between. CDR3 nucleotide sequence: TGTGCCAGCGGATTCACAGATACGCAGTATTTT. Translated: CASGFTDTQYF.

This chain links TRBV15 with TRBJ2-1; 12 nucleotides agree with TRBD1. This CDR3 has 14 residues. Germline values: CDR1 LNHNV, CDR2 YYDKDF (reference sequence). With 6 bases clipped from V and 8 bases from J, the junction kept 5 bases outside the gene matches. The chain's CDR3 is CATRRDRGLYEQFF. The CDR3 bases are TGTGCCACCAGGAGGGACAGGGGGCTCTATGAGCAGTTCTTC.

CDR3 protein: CASSLTGLRSYEQYF. The CDR3 DNA reads as TGCGCCAGCAGCTTGACGGGACTCCGCTCCTACGAGCAGTACTTC. The genes are TRBV5-1 and TRBJ2-7; a weak D match, TRBD2 (6 bases). V lost 1 base, J lost 0 bases, and 11 bases lay in between. Germline values: CDR1 SGHRS, CDR2 YFSETQ. The CDR3 loop spans 15 amino acids.

The rearrangement joins TRBV18 to TRBJ2-1; 8 bases agree with TRBD2. CDR3 length: 15 residues. Germline V gene lookup returns CDR1 KGHSH and CDR2 LQKENI. With 3 bases clipped from V and 6 bases from J, the junction kept 7 bases outside the gene matches. CDR3 residues: CASSPGLGGLNEQFF. The CDR3 region has the DNA TGTGCCAGCTCACCGGGACTAGGCGGCCTCAATGAGCAGTTCTTC.

This clone was counted at least ten times. This chain connects TRBV10-3 to TRBJ2-7; D tentatively reads TRBD1 or TRBD2 (5 bases each). The ends were cut back, 6 bases at V and 5 bases at J, with 14 bases in the middle. The length of the CDR3 is 13 residues. Germline CDR1 ENHRY, CDR2 SYGVKD. This chain's CDR3 is CAIRERGSHEQYF. The CDR3 bases are TGTGCCATCAGAGAGAGGGGATCCCACGAGCAGTACTTC.

This clone was seen once. The chain uses TRBV18 and TRBJ2-1; 7 nucleotides line up with TRBD2. After removal of 3 bases from V and 1 base from J, the junction contained 3 bases not matched to a gene. CDR1 and CDR2 (germline): KGHSH, LQKENI. This CDR3 is 15 amino acids long. CDR3 nucleotides: TGTGCCAGCTCACCTAGCGGGTTTTCCTACAATGAGCAGTTCTTC. Protein sequence: CASSPSGFSYNEQFF.

Remarks on this clone: At the DNA level, this CDR3 is encoded by other sequences in the same sample as well. The V call is TRBV5-1, the J call TRBJ1-2; maybe TRBD1 (5 bases). In germline, CDR1 is SGHRS, CDR2 YFSETQ. Trimming removed 5 bases from V and 6 bases from J, with 11 bases in between. The CDR3 totals 12 residues. The CDR3 DNA follows: TGCGCCAGCAGTCTAGAGGGACATGGCTACACCTTC. It specifies CASSLEGHGYTF.

Notes on this clone: The sample holds other DNA sequences that translate to the same CDR3. V is TRBV7-2 and J is TRBJ2-1, with unresolved D. Germline lookup yields CDR1 SGHTA and CDR2 FQGNSA. Trimming cost V 1 base and J 4 bases, with 11 bases left between them. CDR3 length: 15 residues. The CDR3 is CASSLDNSRYNEQFF. The CDR3 DNA sequence: TGTGCCAGCAGCTTAGATAATAGCAGGTACAATGAGCAGTTCTTC.

This chain links TRBV5-1 with TRBJ2-5; D is undetermined. This CDR3 region has 15 residues. Trimming left V 0 bases short and J 1 base short, with 10 bases between. Germline-derived CDR1 and CDR2 are SGHRS and YFSETQ. The CDR3 loop is CASSLVVGGQETQYF. DNA for the CDR3: TGCGCCAGCAGCTTGGTGGTTGGTGGCCAAGAGACCCAGTACTTC.

V is TRBV7-2 and J is TRBJ1-1, with 10 bases aligning to TRBD1. CDR1 is SGHTA, CDR2 FQGNSA, per germline. The CDR3 length is 18 residues. Trimming took 8 bases from V and 0 from J; bases not matched to a gene: 15. In nucleotides, the CDR3 is TGTGCCAGCTCGAAATCCGGGACAGGGGATCGGATGAACACTGAAGCTTTCTTT. Its translation: CASSKSGTGDRMNTEAFF.

This clone was seen many times. The chain combines TRBV10-3 with TRBJ1-2; D remains ambiguous. This CDR3 comprises 13 residues. V was trimmed by 2 bases and J by 8 bases, leaving 12 bases between them. Germline V gives CDR1 ENHRY, CDR2 SYGVKD. The CDR3 reads CAISEREVWGYTF. The CDR3 DNA reads TGTGCCATCAGTGAGCGGGAAGTTTGGGGCTACACCTTC.

The chain links TRBV28 to TRBJ1-2; D remains unclear. The CDR3 contains 13 residues. V was pared by 4 bases and J by 3 bases, with 9 bases between. Germline assignment: CDR1 MDHEN and CDR2 SYDVKM. The CDR3 nucleotides are TGTGCCAGCAGTTCCCTCGTATACTATGGCTACACCTTC. Translation gives CASSSLVYYGYTF.

The V and J genes are TRBV13 and TRBJ2-2, with a tentative D call TRBD2 (6 bases). CDR3 size: 17 residues. Trimming pared 7 bases from V and 1 base from J, leaving 19 bases between. Germline CDR1 PRHDT, CDR2 FYEKMQ (reference sequence). As DNA, the CDR3 is TGTGCCAGCACGACAACGCAGCGGGCAATGAACACCGGGGAGCTGTTTTTT. This translates into CASTTTQRAMNTGELFF.

The chain links TRBV5-4 to TRBJ1-2; tentatively, D is TRBD1 (5 bases). V was shortened by 0 bases and J by 0 bases, with 9 bases between the two germline ends. The CDR3 contains 15 residues. In germline, CDR1 is SGHNT, CDR2 YYREEE (reference sequence). DNA of the CDR3: TGTGCCAGCAGCTTGGGTGGGACCACTAACTATGGCTACACCTTC. It yields the protein CASSLGGTTNYGYTF.

For the CDR3, the DNA is TGCGCCAGCAGCCAAGAGGACAGCACAGATACGCAGTATTTT. Its translation: CASSQEDSTDTQYF. The chain couples TRBV4-3 to TRBJ2-3; D call uncertain. The V end lost 0 bases, the J end lost 0 bases, and 4 bases lay between the germline ends. CDR3 length: 14 amino acids. Germline CDR1 is LGHNA and CDR2 is YSLEER.

The chain links TRBV19 to TRBJ1-1; 7 bases line up with TRBD1. The CDR3 totals 16 residues. CDR1 and CDR2 from the germline V gene are LNHDA and SQIVND (reference sequence). The junction had 7 bases not matched to a gene; V was cut back by 3 bases and J by 0 bases. The CDR3 DNA is TGTGCCAGTAGTATCCCTTCCGGGACAGTGAACACTGAAGCTTTCTTT. Translating it yields CASSIPSGTVNTEAFF.

This rearrangement joins TRBV30 to TRBJ2-3, with 10 bases that match TRBD2. The CDR3 has 13 amino acids. Germline V gives CDR1 GTSNPN, CDR2 SVGIG (reference sequence). V was clipped by 5 bases and J by 10 bases; unmatched bases: 9. CDR3 sequence: CAWASGSLTAQYF. CDR3 bases: TGTGCCTGGGCTAGCGGGAGCTTGACGGCGCAGTATTTT.

This clone was counted only a few times. The chain links TRBV10-3 to TRBJ2-6, with 7 bases aligning to TRBD2. J was trimmed by 0 bases and V by 4 bases; bases with no gene match: 0. The germline gives CDR1 ENHRY, CDR2 SYGVKD. The CDR3 extends over 15 amino acids. The CDR3 is CAISGTSSGANVLTF. CDR3 in DNA: TGTGCCATCAGTGGGACTAGCTCTGGGGCCAACGTCCTGACTTTC.

This clone was recorded a few times. This may be a read error: a much more frequent sequence differs by one nucleotide. In the same sample, other DNA sequences code for this CDR3. This chain connects TRBV2 to TRBJ2-5; D not resolved. The CDR3 loop spans 12 amino acids. Germline V lookup: CDR1 SNHLY, CDR2 FYNNEI. Between the trimmed V and J ends, which lost 4 bases and 0 bases, there was a span of 3 bases. CDR3 nucleotides: TGTGCCAGCAGTGCCTACCAAGAGACCCAGTACTTC. Its translation is CASSAYQETQYF.

The J gene is TRBJ2-5, the V gene TRBV5-4; D is undetermined. Trimming cost V 1 base and J 2 bases, with 6 bases left between them. CDR3 size: 13 residues. Germline CDR1 and CDR2: SGHNT and YYREEE (reference sequence). The CDR3 here is CASSLNLQETQYF. The CDR3 DNA is TGTGCCAGCAGCTTGAATTTGCAAGAGACCCAGTACTTC.

The chain links TRBV7-9 to TRBJ1-2; D remains ambiguous. The CDR3 consists of 11 residues. Looked up from germline, CDR1 is SEHNR and CDR2 is FQNEAQ (reference sequence). V lost 6 bases and J 12 bases, leaving 14 bases between the germline ends. CDR3 region: CASSRTPRDTF. In nucleotides, the CDR3 is TGTGCCAGCAGTCGGACTCCGCGGGACACCTTC.